Each of the 14 T cell receptor beta chains below was sequenced from the same sample in a study of cytomegalovirus exposure and HLA in healthy donors. In the PCR, 60 Vbeta and 13 Jbeta primers were used. The table came from immunoSEQ multiplex PCR; TCRdb's copy has only in-frame clones and leaves some out. The sample consists of around 140,000 clones, 83% of them appearing once. The sample consisted of PBMCs. These receptors all come from a man aged 35-49 years in good health and CMV-seronegative.

The rearrangement links TRBV7-9 to TRBJ1-4, with a tentative D call TRBD1 (5 bases). This CDR3 comprises 16 residues. Germline V CDR1 and CDR2: SEHNR, FQNEAQ (reference sequence). Trimming removed 5 bases from V and 7 bases from J, with 20 bases in between. The CDR3 loop reads CASSHYPIRTGEKLFF. CDR3 DNA sequence: TGTGCCAGCAGCCATTACCCGATTCGCACAGGTGAAAAACTGTTTTTT.

The chain employs TRBV27 and TRBJ1-2; 10 bases line up with TRBD1. The CDR3 runs 17 residues. CDR1 and CDR2 (germline): MNHEY, SMNVEV (reference sequence). After removal of 0 bases from V and 8 bases from J, the junction contained 12 bases not matched to a gene. CDR3: CASSLSTPTGGAGGYTF. In DNA form, the CDR3 reads TGTGCCAGCAGTTTATCGACCCCGACAGGGGGCGCGGGAGGCTACACCTTC.

The J gene is TRBJ1-2, the V gene TRBV7-2; 9 bases align to TRBD1. The CDR3 is made up of 15 amino acids. Germline trimming cut 4 bases from V and 0 bases from J; bases unmatched to any gene: 3. The germline V gene encodes CDR1 SGHTA and CDR2 FQGNSA. Here the CDR3 DNA reads TGTGCCAGCAGCTGGACAGGGGTAGCTAACTATGGCTACACCTTC. The encoded protein is CASSWTGVANYGYTF.

A remark on this clone: A read error may account for a junction end that differs from germline. V and J are TRBV7-9 and TRBJ1-5, with D maybe TRBD1 (5 bases). The CDR3 consists of 15 residues. Germline assignment: CDR1 SEHNR and CDR2 FQNEAQ (reference sequence). The CDR3 protein is CSSSSTAYSNQPQHF. For the CDR3, the DNA is TGTTCCAGCAGTTCGACAGCTTATAGCAATCAGCCCCAGCATTTT.

This clone was seen a single time. The chain combines TRBV2 with TRBJ2-1; maybe TRBD1 (6 bases). Trimming shortened V by 6 bases and J by 5 bases, and 14 bases separated the two germline ends. The length of the CDR3 is 14 residues. CDR1 is SNHLY, CDR2 FYNNEI, per germline. CDR3 sequence (DNA): TGTGCCAGCAGCCTCCGGGACACCGACAATGAGCAGTTCTTC. This gives the protein CASSLRDTDNEQFF.

The gene calls are TRBV5-4 and TRBJ2-7; 7 nucleotides match TRBD1. CDR3 length: 14 amino acids. Germline assignment: CDR1 SGHNT and CDR2 YYREEE (reference sequence). V lost 4 bases and J lost 3; bases outside the gene matches: 7. The CDR3 loop is CASSHRQGFYEQYF. The CDR3 coding sequence is TGTGCCAGCAGCCACCGACAGGGATTCTACGAGCAGTACTTC. The whole variable domain, filled in from reference TRBV5-4 and TRBJ2-7, reads ETGVTQSPTHLIKTRGQQVTLRCSSQSGHNTVSWYQQALGQGPQFIFQYYREEENGRGNFPPRFSGLQFPNYSSELNVNALELDDSALYLCASSHRQGFYEQYFGPGTRLTVT.

The CDR3 sequence: CASSLRTVTDTQYF. The CDR3, as DNA: TGCGCCAGCAGCTTAAGGACTGTCACAGATACGCAGTATTTT. The rearrangement joins TRBV5-1 to TRBJ2-3, with a tentative D call TRBD2 (5 bases). CDR1 is SGHRS and CDR2 is YFSETQ in the germline V gene. The CDR3 is made up of 14 amino acids. The V gene lost 2 bases and the J gene lost 2 bases, with 9 bases spanning the gap.

V gene TRBV15 combines with J gene TRBJ1-5, with a tentative D call TRBD1 (5 bases). The CDR3 has 15 amino acids. Germline CDR1 LNHNV, CDR2 YYDKDF (reference sequence). V lost 0 bases, J lost 5 bases, and 11 bases lay in between. Here the CDR3 DNA reads TGTGCCACCAGCAGAGATCAGGGTGGGCATCAGCCCCAGCATTTT. Translation gives CATSRDQGGHQPQHF. Together with reference TRBV15 and TRBJ1-5, the CDR3 gives the full variable domain: DAMVIQNPRYQVTQFGKPVTLSCSQTLNHNVMYWYQQKSSQAPKLLFHYYDKDFNNEADTPDNFQSRRPNTSFCFLDIRSPGLGDTAMYLCATSRDQGGHQPQHFGDGTRLSIL.

The chain carries TRBV6-1 and TRBJ2-7, with 7 bases that match TRBD1. Germline V lookup: CDR1 MNHNS, CDR2 SASEGT. This CDR3 is 14 amino acids long. Unmatched junction bases numbered 4, after V lost 2 bases and J lost 3 bases. The CDR3 DNA follows: TGTGCCAGCAGTGAATGGCAGGGGGACTACGAGCAGTACTTC. Its protein product is CASSEWQGDYEQYF.

J is TRBJ2-3 and V is TRBV7-3; D not certain. Germline values: CDR1 SGHTA, CDR2 FQGTGA. The CDR3 has 14 amino acids. Trimming took off 1 base at V and 1 base at J, with 6 bases between the two ends. CDR3 DNA sequence: TGTGCCAGCAGCTTAAACCGAGGCACAGATACGCAGTATTTT. It codes for CASSLNRGTDTQYF.

A single count supports this clone. This rearrangement joins TRBV9 to TRBJ2-1; D gene ambiguous. Germline CDR1 is SGDLS and CDR2 is YYNGEE. V gave up 0 bases and J gave up 2 bases, with 9 bases separating them. The CDR3 has 15 residues. The CDR3 sequence: CASSVGSATYNEQFF. CDR3 in DNA: TGTGCCAGCAGCGTAGGGAGCGCCACCTACAATGAGCAGTTCTTC.

The V call is TRBV7-2, the J call TRBJ1-2; D ambiguous. V lost 1 base, J lost 2 bases, and 5 bases lay in between. In germline, CDR1 is SGHTA, CDR2 FQGNSA. The CDR3 contains 13 residues. The CDR3 loop reads CASSLGQNYGYTF. The CDR3 region has the DNA TGTGCCAGCAGCTTAGGGCAGAACTATGGCTACACCTTC.

V is TRBV28 and J is TRBJ2-4; D might be TRBD2 (5 bases). The CDR3 is 14 residues long. Germline values: CDR1 MDHEN, CDR2 SYDVKM. V was cut by 7 bases and J by 0 bases, with 10 bases left in between. The CDR3 here is CASTPGVAKNIQYF. CDR3 sequence (DNA): TGTGCCAGCACCCCCGGGGTAGCCAAAAACATTCAGTACTTC.

The genes are TRBV7-9 and TRBJ1-1; weak D call: TRBD1 (6 bases). This CDR3 is built from 17 residues. Germline V CDR1 and CDR2: SEHNR, FQNEAQ (reference sequence). V was pared by 1 base and J by 3 bases, with 18 bases between. CDR3 bases: TGTGCCAGCAGCTTAGACGTTGGGGGCGGAGAGGACACTGAAGCTTTCTTT. Protein: CASSLDVGGGEDTEAFF.